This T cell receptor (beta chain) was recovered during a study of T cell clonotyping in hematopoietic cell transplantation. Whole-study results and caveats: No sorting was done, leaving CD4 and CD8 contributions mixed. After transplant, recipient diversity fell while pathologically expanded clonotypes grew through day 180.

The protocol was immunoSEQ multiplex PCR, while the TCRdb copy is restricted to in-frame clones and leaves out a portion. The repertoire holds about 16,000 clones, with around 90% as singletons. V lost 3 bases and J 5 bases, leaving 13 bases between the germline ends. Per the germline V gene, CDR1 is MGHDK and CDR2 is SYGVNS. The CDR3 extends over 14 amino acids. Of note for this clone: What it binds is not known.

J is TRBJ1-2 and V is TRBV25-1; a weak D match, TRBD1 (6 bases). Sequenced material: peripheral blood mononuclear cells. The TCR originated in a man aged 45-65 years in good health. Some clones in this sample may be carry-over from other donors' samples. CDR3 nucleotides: TGTGCCAGCAGTGATCACCGGGACAATTATGGCTACACCTTC. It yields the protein CASSDHRDNYGYTF.